This TCR beta chain was documented in a study of blood T cell repertoires in COVID-19. Study as a whole: The United States, Italy and Spain provided the acute and convalescent COVID-19 samples. Nucleic acid was either cDNA or gDNA, and it came from T cells, B-cell-depleted T cells, or PBMCs.

Per the germline V gene, CDR1 is SNHLY and CDR2 is FYNNEI. CDR3 length: 14 residues. Between the trimmed V and J ends, which lost 6 bases and 4 bases, there was a span of 15 bases. Study processing details: Cell counts per sample came from amplifying reference gene primers. The data were produced by immunoSEQ multiplex PCR, yet TCRdb's version contains in-frame clones alone and is incomplete. V, J and clone size reflect that table, while D and trimming were determined from the DNA. The sample carries about 70,000 clones, around nine tenths recorded once. Sample: peripheral blood. The chain links TRBV2 to TRBJ2-5; maybe TRBD1 (6 bases). The clonotype originates from a man aged 55-75 years with acute or convalescent COVID-19. The CDR3 nucleotides are TGTGCCAGCAGCGCAGGGGTTGTTTTAGAGACCCAGTACTTC. This encodes CASSAGVVLETQYF.